The present entry profiles one T cell receptor beta chain with its context. The antigen is undetermined. The PCR contained 60 Vbeta and 13 Jbeta primers. Method: immunoSEQ multiplex PCR; TCRdb's copy keeps in-frame clones and lacks some. The sample comprises 200,000 to 250,000 clones, about 81% of which are singletons, and 8% rests with the top ten. This sample is drawn from a study of cytomegalovirus exposure and HLA in healthy donors. Background on the study: Unique TCRs numbering around 85 million, obtained from HLA-typed donors, made up an early data release. General study points: The study carried out a later analysis of TCR beta sequences. It associated some 17,000 of them with specific HLA alleles at a false discovery rate of 0.05. In an earlier analysis, productive rearrangement rates for most beta V segments clustered near 87% or 30%. Sequencing probably produced one cluster of sequence variants that were highly shared.

Germline V gene data show CDR1 as SGHTA and CDR2 as FQGTGA. V gave up 5 bases and J gave up 6 bases, with 13 bases separating them. This CDR3 is 13 amino acids long. The clonotype was recovered from a woman aged 60-75 years in good health and CMV-seropositive. Sequenced sample: PBMCs. The chain employs TRBV7-3 and TRBJ1-2; TRBD1 might be the D (5 bases). This chain's CDR3 is CASSPLGGHGYTF. CDR3 sequence (DNA): TGTGCCAGCAGCCCTCTGGGGGGACATGGCTACACCTTC. The variable domain in full, completed from reference TRBV7-3 and TRBJ1-2, reads GAGVSQTPSNKVTEKGKYVELRCDPISGHTALYWYRQSLGQGPEFLIYFQGTGAADDSGLPNDRFFAVRPEGSVSTLKIQRTERGDSAVYLCASSPLGGHGYTFGSGTRLTVV.